These T cell receptor beta chains were read from a single sample in a study of blood T cell repertoires in COVID-19. Measured with immunoSEQ multiplex PCR; TCRdb has only the in-frame clones, and not every one. Here the sample spans 150,000 to 250,000 clones, almost 85% being singletons. The sample taken for sequencing was peripheral blood. These receptors all stem from a human donor with acute or convalescent COVID-19. The donor label of this sample is uncertain. Each CDR3 is given with its conserved first and last residue. A D gene is named only where the DNA matches it firmly. Only some rows state a clone size, as once, few, many or a class for expanded clones.

j_call v_call clone_size d_call cdr3_aa cdr3_nt
TRBJ2-1 TRBV7-3 NA TRBD2 CASSSSGRSYNEQFF TGTGCCAGCAGCTCCAGCGGGAGATCATACAATGAGCAGTTCTTC
TRBJ1-1 TRBV7-2 NA TRBD1 CASSLVTGWGNTEAFF TGTGCCAGCAGCTTAGTGACAGGGTGGGGGAACACTGAAGCTTTCTTT
TRBJ1-5 TRBV19 NA NA CASSLREGGNQPQHF TGTGCCAGTAGTTTGAGGGAGGGGGGAAATCAGCCCCAGCATTTT
TRBJ2-1 TRBV2 NA TRBD1 CASSAEGQGISEQFF TGTGCCAGCAGCGCTGAAGGACAGGGAATCAGCGAGCAGTTCTTC
TRBJ2-5 TRBV30 NA NA CAWRRAGIQETQYF TGTGCCTGGAGAAGGGCGGGGATCCAAGAGACCCAGTACTTC
TRBJ2-1 TRBV4-2 once NA CASSQAGLGGSQFF TGTGCCAGCAGCCAAGCGGGGTTGGGAGGTAGCCAATTCTTC
TRBJ1-1 TRBV19 NA TRBD1 CASTVGRTGLNTEAFF TGTGCCAGTACCGTGGGACGGACAGGGCTGAACACTGAAGCTTTCTTT
TRBJ1-1 TRBV28 NA NA CASSTSFTEAFF TGTGCCAGCAGTACCAGTTTCACTGAAGCTTTCTTT
TRBJ2-3 TRBV27 NA TRBD1 CASSPWTGGSDTQYF TGTGCCAGCAGTCCTTGGACAGGGGGTTCAGATACGCAGTATTTT
TRBJ2-2 TRBV24-1 NA TRBD2 CATSDSTSGTNTGELFF TGTGCCACCAGTGATTCGACTAGCGGGACGAACACCGGGGAGCTGTTTTTT
TRBJ2-7 TRBV9 NA TRBD2 CASSVATGTSGAYEQYF TGTGCCAGCAGCGTAGCGACCGGGACTAGCGGTGCCTACGAGCAGTACTTC
TRBJ1-2 TRBV3-1/TRBV3-2 many NA CASSQGSLTVGYTF TGTGCCAGCAGCCAAGGGTCACTCACTGTAGGCTACACCTTC
TRBJ2-3 TRBV2 NA TRBD1 CASRRQGAVDTQYF TGTGCCAGCAGGCGACAGGGGGCCGTAGATACGCAGTATTTT
TRBJ2-7 TRBV7-3 NA NA CASSLTAVGRGYEQYF TGTGCCAGCAGCTTAACGGCGGTGGGGCGAGGCTACGAGCAGTACTTC
TRBJ2-7 TRBV28 NA NA CASSSVTYEQYF TGTGCCAGCAGTTCCGTAACCTACGAGCAGTACTTC
TRBJ2-2 TRBV7-8 NA NA CASSASETGELFF TGTGCCAGCAGCGCCAGCGAAACCGGGGAGCTGTTTTTT
TRBJ2-1 TRBV18 NA TRBD1 CASSPADRAYNEQFF TGTGCCAGCTCACCGGCGGACAGGGCTTACAATGAGCAGTTCTTC